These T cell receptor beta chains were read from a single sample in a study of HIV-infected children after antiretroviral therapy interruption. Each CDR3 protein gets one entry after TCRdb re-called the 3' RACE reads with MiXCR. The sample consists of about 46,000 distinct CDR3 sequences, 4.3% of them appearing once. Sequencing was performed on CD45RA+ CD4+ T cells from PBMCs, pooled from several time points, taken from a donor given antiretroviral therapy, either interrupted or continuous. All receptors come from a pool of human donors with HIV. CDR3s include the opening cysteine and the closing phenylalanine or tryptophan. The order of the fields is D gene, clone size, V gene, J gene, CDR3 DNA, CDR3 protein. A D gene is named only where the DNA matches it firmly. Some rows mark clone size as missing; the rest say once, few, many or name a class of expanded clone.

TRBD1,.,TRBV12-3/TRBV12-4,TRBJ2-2,TGTGCCAGCAGGACAGGGGGCTTCGGGGAGCTGTTTTTT,CASRTGGFGELFF
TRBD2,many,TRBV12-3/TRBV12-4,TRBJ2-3,TGTGCCAGCAGTTTGGGACTAGCGGGTTCAGATACGCAGTATTTT,CASSLGLAGSDTQYF
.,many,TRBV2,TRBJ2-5,TGTGCCAGCAGTGAAGACCAGGAGACCCAGTACTTC,CASSEDQETQYF
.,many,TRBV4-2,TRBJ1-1,TGTGCCAGCAGCCTAGATACGGGCCGCCTTGAAGCTTTCTTT,CASSLDTGRLEAFF
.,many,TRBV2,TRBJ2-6,TGTGCCCAAGGGGGGAACGGCGTCCTGACTTTC,CAQGGNGVLTF
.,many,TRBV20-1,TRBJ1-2,TGCAGTGCCATAGGCCGGCAGGAAGCTAACTATGGCTACACCTTC,CSAIGRQEANYGYTF
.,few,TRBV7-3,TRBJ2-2,TGTGCCAGCAGCTTTCTTGCCTCGAACACCGGGGAGCTGTTTTTT,CASSFLASNTGELFF
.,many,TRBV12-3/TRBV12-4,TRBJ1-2,TGTGCCAGCAGCCTTGTCTCCAACTATGGCTACACCTTC,CASSLVSNYGYTF
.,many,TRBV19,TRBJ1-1,TGTGCCACTGGCGGCACTGAAGCTTTCTTT,CATGGTEAFF
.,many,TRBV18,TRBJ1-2,TGTGCCAGCTCACAGACAGAGGTAGCTAACTATGGCTACACCTTC,CASSQTEVANYGYTF
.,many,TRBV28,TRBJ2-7,TGTGCCAGCAGTGGCCCGGGACTTGCCTACGAGCAGTACTTC,CASSGPGLAYEQYF
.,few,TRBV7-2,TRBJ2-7,TGTGCCAGCAGCTTAATATTCGAGACCCCGCGACAGTACTTC,CASSLIFETPRQYF
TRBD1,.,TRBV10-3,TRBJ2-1,TGTGCCATCAGTGCGGACAGGGCGGGTGAGCAGTTCTTC,CAISADRAGEQFF
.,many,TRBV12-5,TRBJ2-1,TGTGCTAGTGGTTTGTTCTTCTCCAGGGAGCTCTACAATGAGCAGTTCTTC,CASGLFFSRELYNEQFF
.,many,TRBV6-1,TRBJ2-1,TGTGCCAGTACACAGGGAAGGGACAATGAGCAGTTCTTC,CASTQGRDNEQFF
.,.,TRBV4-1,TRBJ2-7,TGTGCCAGCAGCCTCAAGAGCTCCTATGAACAGTACTTC,CASSLKSSYEQYF
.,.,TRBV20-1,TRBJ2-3,TGCAGTGCTACTAGCGTCGGTACGCAGTATTTT,CSATSVGTQYF
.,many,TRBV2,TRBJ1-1,TGTGCCAGCTTTGTGCAAAACCAAGCTTTCTTT,CASFVQNQAFF
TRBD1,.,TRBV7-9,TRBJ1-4,TGTGCCAGCAGCGGGGGGACAGAAACAAATGAAAAACTGTTTTTT,CASSGGTETNEKLFF
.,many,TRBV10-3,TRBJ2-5,TGTGCCATCAGGAACGACCAGGCTCCACAAGAGACCCAGTACTTC,CAIRNDQAPQETQYF
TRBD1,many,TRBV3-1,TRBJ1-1,TGTGCCAGCAGCCGGGGACAGAGTAACACTGAAGCTTTCTTT,CASSRGQSNTEAFF
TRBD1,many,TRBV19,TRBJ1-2,TGTGCCAGTGGGGTCCGCGACAGGGGACTTGGCTACACCTTC,CASGVRDRGLGYTF
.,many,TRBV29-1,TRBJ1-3,TGCAGCGCAGGAGGACCGACGGGAAACACCATATATTTT,CSAGGPTGNTIYF
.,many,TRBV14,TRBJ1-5,TGTGCCAGCAGCCCGGGGCTCCATAGCAATCAGCCCCAGCATTTT,CASSPGLHSNQPQHF
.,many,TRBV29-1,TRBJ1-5,TGCAGCGTCGGGGGGGGCAATCAGCCCCAGCATTTT,CSVGGGNQPQHF
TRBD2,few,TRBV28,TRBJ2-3,TGTGCCAGCAGTCGGCCCGGGACTAGCGGGGGGGTAATTCGGAAGCAGTATTTT,CASSRPGTSGGVIRKQYF
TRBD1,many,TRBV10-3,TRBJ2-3,TGTGCCATCAGCCCCGGGACAGGGGGGAATACGCAGTATTTT,CAISPGTGGNTQYF